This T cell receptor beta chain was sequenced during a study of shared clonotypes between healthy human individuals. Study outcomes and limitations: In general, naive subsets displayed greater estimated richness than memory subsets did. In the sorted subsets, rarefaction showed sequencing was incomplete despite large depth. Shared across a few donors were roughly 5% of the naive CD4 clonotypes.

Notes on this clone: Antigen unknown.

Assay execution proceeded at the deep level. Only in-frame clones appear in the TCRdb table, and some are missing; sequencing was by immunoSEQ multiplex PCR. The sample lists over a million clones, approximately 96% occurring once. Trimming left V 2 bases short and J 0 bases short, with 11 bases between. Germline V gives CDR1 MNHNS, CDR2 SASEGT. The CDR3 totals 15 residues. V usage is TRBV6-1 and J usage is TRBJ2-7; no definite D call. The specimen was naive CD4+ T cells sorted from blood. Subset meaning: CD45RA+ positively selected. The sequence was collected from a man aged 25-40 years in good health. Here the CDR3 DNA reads TGTGCCAGCAGTGAATTCGTCGGGTTCTCCTACGAGCAGTACTTC. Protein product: CASSEFVGFSYEQYF.